The clone carrying this T cell receptor beta chain was seen repeatedly, ten times or more. This sample was included in a study of early T cells in non-severe SARS-CoV-2 infection. V lost 0 bases, J lost 1 base, and 4 bases lay in between. The CDR3 is made up of 13 amino acids. Germline V gene lookup returns CDR1 SGHVS and CDR2 FQNEAQ. Attachment of unique molecular identifiers to individual cDNA molecules was performed. TCRdb called the 5' RACE reads again in MiXCR, with one record for every CDR3 protein. The sample lists fewer than 60,000 distinct CDR3 sequences; more than 9.5% were seen once. The sample taken for sequencing was whole blood. The J gene is TRBJ2-7, the V gene TRBV7-8; no clear D gene. The sequence was obtained from an adult who was a healthcare worker with PCR-confirmed SARS-CoV-2 infection or an uninfected control (not recorded which). The CDR3 spells CASSLAGSYEQYF. CDR3 DNA sequence: TGTGCCAGCAGCTTAGCCGGTTCCTACGAGCAGTACTTC.